This TCR beta chain originates from a study of blood T cell repertoires in COVID-19 (dated by TCRdb to 2019 to 2021). Study-wide context: Collaborator samples came from the United States, Italy and Spain and covered acute and convalescent phases of COVID-19. The prospective study material was composed of cDNA or gDNA derived from T cells, B-cell-depleted T cells, or PBMCs. The sample metadata nearly always contained a de-identified subject ID, COVID-19 status, age in years and sex. Samples came from the ongoing ImmuneRACE study (first 160 participants) plus 1,254 subjects from 6 global collaborators. Where HLA class I and class II types were available, the types were taken from metadata supplied by the sample provider, not from assay-based typing. Subjects who had been exposed to COVID-19, were actively infected with it, or had recovered from it provided the deeply sampled blood TCRbeta repertoires that made up the dataset. A freely available public database, intended as a resource for researchers studying the immune response to SARS-CoV-2, is where the repertoires were released. What the authors observed across the whole study: Clinical and demographic metadata were provided uncurated, with the amount varying by source and participant.

TCRbeta CDR3 regions were amplified from genomic DNA by means of the immunoSEQ Assay, a bias-controlled multiplex PCR. Concerning the study's data processing: The number of nucleated cells in each sample was estimated from the amplification of reference gene primers within the assay. To quantify the absolute abundance of each unique TCRbeta CDR3 rearrangement, sequence reads were collapsed and filtered. For each sample, productive Simpson clonality was calculated as the square root of Simpson's diversity index over productive rearrangements. TCRdb holds this immuneACCESS table with in-frame rearrangements only. Some clones are missing; in checked studies, unresolved V genes explain under half, and the rest has no known cause. That table gives V, J and clone size, and the DNA gave D and trimming. For this sample there are tens of thousands of clones; around 88% appear just once. 3.7% of the sample lies in the top ten.

The collaborating institutions used their own protocols to collect whole blood in K2EDTA tubes. For TCRbeta analysis, collaborators shipped samples as frozen whole blood, isolated PBMCs, or DNA extracted from either of those sample types. With respect to this clone: Its antigen remains undetermined. The sample holds no much larger clone one base away, and base qualities are not on file.

The germline ends are 18 bases apart after V is trimmed by 6 bases and J by 7 bases. Per the germline V gene (reference sequence), MNHEY is the CDR1 and SMNVEV is the CDR2. The CDR3 numbers 14 residues from cysteine through phenylalanine. Only the CDR3 region is kept as DNA, spanning 42 bases read in frame from base 1. This receptor was identified in a human donor in a cohort sampled during active COVID-19. The chain is assembled from TRBV27 and TRBJ2-5; a tentative D call is TRBD2 (6 bases match). Input material: peripheral blood. The CDR3 reads as follows: CASSSSLHGGTQYF. The base sequence is TGTGCCAGCAGCTCATCTCTGCACGGGGGGACCCAGTACTTC.